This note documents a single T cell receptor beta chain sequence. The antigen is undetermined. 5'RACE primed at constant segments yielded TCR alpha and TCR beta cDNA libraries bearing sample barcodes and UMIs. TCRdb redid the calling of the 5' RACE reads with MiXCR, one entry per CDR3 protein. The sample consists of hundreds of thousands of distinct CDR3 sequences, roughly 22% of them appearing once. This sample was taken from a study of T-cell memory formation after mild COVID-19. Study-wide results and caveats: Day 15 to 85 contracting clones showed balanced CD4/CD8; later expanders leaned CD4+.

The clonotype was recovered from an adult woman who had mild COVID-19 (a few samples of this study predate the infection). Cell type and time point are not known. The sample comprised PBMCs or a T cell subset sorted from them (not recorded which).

The CDR3 reads CASSDDRLQLFF. The CDR3 DNA reads as TGTGCCAGCAGCGACGACAGGTTACAACTGTTTTTT. The chain is built from TRBV5-5 and TRBJ1-4, with D maybe TRBD1 (6 bases). Trimming pared 4 bases from V and 12 bases from J, leaving 13 bases between. Germline loops: CDR1 SGHKS, CDR2 YYEKEE (reference sequence). This CDR3 has 12 amino acids.